These T cell receptor beta chains were read from a single sample in a study of T cell changes during pregnancy in multiple sclerosis. Produced via immunoSEQ multiplex PCR; TCRdb's table is partial and in-frame only. The sample includes tens of thousands of clones, roughly 92% of them seen just once. The sequences come from CD8+ T cells from peripheral blood mononuclear cells, collected in the third trimester of pregnancy. These receptors all come from a female donor in good health, enrolled as a control in a pregnancy study. Each CDR3 is given with its conserved first and last residue. Fields, in order: J gene, V gene, CDR3 protein.

TRBJ2-1 TRBV2 CARTSLGNEQFF
TRBJ2-6 TRBV5-6 CASSGIGGAGANVLTF
TRBJ1-1 TRBV27 CASSHKGGHTEAFF
TRBJ1-3 TRBV7-8 CASSLGVSGNTIYF
TRBJ2-3 TRBV6-4 CASSDSMGTGGDTQYF
TRBJ1-1 TRBV7-9 CASSWDRGGTEAFF
TRBJ2-7 TRBV5-8 CASNTQGYEQYF
TRBJ2-3 TRBV12-2 CASRRDRPHRDTQYF
TRBJ2-7 TRBV11-2 CASSLDLAYEQYF
TRBJ1-1 TRBV19 CARTVGGIGNTEAFF
TRBJ2-2 TRBV2 CASRLRGEGPGELFF
TRBJ1-6 TRBV9 CASNQGDRAYNSPLHF
TRBJ2-5 TRBV30 CAWRGGETQYF
TRBJ2-5 TRBV30 CAWSPERTTQYF
TRBJ1-1 TRBV4-1 CASSQERENTEAFF
TRBJ2-7 TRBV27 CASSLRQGGLEQYF
TRBJ2-1 TRBV10-3 CAISDPGTTYNEQFF
TRBJ2-7 TRBV29-1 CSVGGTYEQYF
TRBJ1-2 TRBV5-6 CASSHPTIQQQGNYGYTF
TRBJ1-2 TRBV7-9 CASSWGRDMSNYGYTF
TRBJ1-2 TRBV4-3 CASSPDTEEGYTF
TRBJ2-3 TRBV9 CASSANRGFTDTQYF
TRBJ1-1 TRBV11-3 CASRDSIRDREAFF
TRBJ2-1 TRBV27 CASSLGSSGDEQFF